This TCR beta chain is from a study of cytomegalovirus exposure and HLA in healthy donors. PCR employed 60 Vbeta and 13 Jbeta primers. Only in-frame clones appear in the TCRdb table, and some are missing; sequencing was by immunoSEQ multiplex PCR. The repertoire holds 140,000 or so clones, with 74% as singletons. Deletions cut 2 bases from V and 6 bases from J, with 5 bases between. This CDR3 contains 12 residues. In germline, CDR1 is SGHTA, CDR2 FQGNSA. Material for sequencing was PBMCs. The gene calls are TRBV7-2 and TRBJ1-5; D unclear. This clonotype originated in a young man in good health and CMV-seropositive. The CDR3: CASSLSRQPQHF. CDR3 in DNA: TGTGCCAGCAGCTTATCGCGTCAGCCCCAGCATTTT.